This TCR beta chain was sequenced during a study of T-cell memory formation after mild COVID-19. Only a few counts were recorded for this clonotype. What it binds is not known. Broader study findings: A subset of responding clones appeared in pre-infection memory, suggesting cross-reactive memory joined. Contracting CD4+ clones were located mainly in CM and EM, and CD8+ clones in EMRA.

TCRdb analysed the 5' RACE reads with MiXCR anew, one entry per CDR3 protein. The profile shows fewer than 700,000 distinct CDR3 sequences, about 20% of them singletons. The sequencing sample was made of PBMCs or a T cell subset sorted from them (not recorded which). The sequence was collected from an adult woman who had mild COVID-19 (a few samples of this study predate the infection). Cell type and time point are not known.

CDR3 sequence: CASSLVRQGVDEQYF. The CDR3 nucleotides read TGTGCCAGCAGCCTAGTAAGACAGGGGGTTGACGAGCAGTACTTC. This chain uses TRBV7-9 with TRBJ2-7, with 9 bases matching TRBD1. V was clipped by 5 bases and J by 5 bases; unmatched bases: 10. The CDR3 runs to 15 residues. CDR1 is SEHNR, CDR2 FQNEAQ, per germline (reference sequence).